This TCR beta chain was obtained from a study of blood T cell repertoires in COVID-19. Study details: Collection of acute and convalescent COVID-19 samples took place in the United States, Italy and Spain.

Study members were between roughly 18 and 89 years old and lived in about two dozen US regions. Some clones are missing from TCRdb's copy, which holds only in-frame ones; the method was immunoSEQ multiplex PCR. The repertoire includes 250,000 to 350,000 clones, 87% of them detected once, and roughly 5.2% sits in the top ten. The germline V gene has CDR1 SGHNT and CDR2 YENEEA. The CDR3 is 15 amino acids. V was clipped by 5 bases and J by 5 bases; unmatched bases: 7. Sequences were obtained from PBMCs or T cells enriched from blood (not recorded which). The source is a woman aged 30 to 39 who had recovered from COVID-19. V is TRBV11-3 and J is TRBJ2-2, with TRBD1 matching over 8 bases. The CDR3 nucleotides read TGTGCCAGCAGCAAAGGACAGGGTAGAACCGGGGAGCTGTTTTTT. Translating gives CASSKGQGRTGELFF.